This TCR beta chain was obtained from a study of T cell responses to AZD1222 COVID-19 vaccine. Repertoires were generated with immunoSEQ multiplex PCR, while TCRdb's copy carries only in-frame clones and drops some. The sample has approximately 77,000 clones; roughly nine tenths are singletons. V lost 1 base, J lost 4 bases, and 3 bases stayed unmatched. There are 14 residues in the CDR3. Germline lookup yields CDR1 SGDLS and CDR2 YYNGEE. This sequence originates from an adult in good health. The chain uses TRBV9 and TRBJ2-3; 7 nucleotides align to TRBD1. The sample in question was peripheral blood, obtained on day 0 of MenACWY control vaccination. The CDR3 reads CASSVQTGADTQYF. For the CDR3, the DNA is TGTGCCAGCAGCGTACAAACAGGGGCAGATACGCAGTATTTT. Filled out from reference TRBV9 and TRBJ2-3, the complete variable domain reads DSGVTQTPKHLITATGQRVTLRCSPRSGDLSVYWYQQSLDQGLQFLIQYYNGEERAKGNILERFSAQQFPDLHSELNLSSLELGDSALYFCASSVQTGADTQYFGPGTRLTVL.